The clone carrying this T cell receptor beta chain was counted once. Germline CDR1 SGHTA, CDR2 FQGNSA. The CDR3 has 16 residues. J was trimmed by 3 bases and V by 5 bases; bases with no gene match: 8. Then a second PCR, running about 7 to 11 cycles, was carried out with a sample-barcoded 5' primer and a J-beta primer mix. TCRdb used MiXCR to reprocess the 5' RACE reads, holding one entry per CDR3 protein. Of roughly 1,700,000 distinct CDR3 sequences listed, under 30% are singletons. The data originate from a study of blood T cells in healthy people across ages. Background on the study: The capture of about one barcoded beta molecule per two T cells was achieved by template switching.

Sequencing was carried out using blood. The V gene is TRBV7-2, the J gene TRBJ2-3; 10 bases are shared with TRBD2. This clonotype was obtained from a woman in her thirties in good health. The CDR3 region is CASSRSSGGGTDTQYF. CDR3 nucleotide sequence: TGTGCCAGCAGCAGATCCAGCGGGGGGGGAACAGATACGCAGTATTTT.